One sample yielded the 2 T cell receptor beta chains listed below, sequenced in a study of blood T cell repertoires in COVID-19. The protocol was immunoSEQ multiplex PCR, while the TCRdb copy is restricted to in-frame clones and leaves out a portion. This sample has 210,000 or so clones; 89% occur once, and the top ten carry roughly 5%. The sequencing input was peripheral blood. These receptors were taken from a woman between 40 and 50 years old with acute or convalescent COVID-19.

The chain uses TRBV6-1 and TRBJ2-7; 7 bases align to TRBD1. With 6 bases clipped from V and 5 bases from J, the junction kept 4 bases outside the gene matches. Germline-derived CDR1 and CDR2 are MNHNS and SASEGT. The CDR3 extends over 12 amino acids. CDR3 sequence (DNA): TGTGCCAGCAGCCGACAGGGAGACGAGCAGTACGTC. Its translation is CASSRQGDEQYV.

The chain combines TRBV28 with TRBJ2-5, with 7 bases identical to TRBD1. V trimming: 6 bases; J trimming: 7 bases; junction bases outside the gene matches: 11. The CDR3 contains 14 residues. Germline V gives CDR1 MDHEN, CDR2 SYDVKM. CDR3: CASSYGTDPGTQYF. DNA of the CDR3: TGTGCCAGCAGCTACGGGACAGATCCAGGGACCCAGTACTTC. Based on the CDR3 plus reference TRBV28 and TRBJ2-5, the full variable domain is DVKVTQSSRYLVKRTGEKVFLECVQDMDHENMFWYRQDPGLGLRLIYFSYDVKMKEKGDIPEGYSVSREKKERFSLILESASTNQTSMYLCASSYGTDPGTQYFGPGTRLLVL.